Shown below are 6 T cell receptor beta chains from a single sample sequenced in a study of blood T cell repertoires in COVID-19. TCRdb's table, derived via immunoSEQ multiplex PCR, lists solely in-frame clones and lacks some. The sample includes about 400,000 clones, 88% of them seen just once. The sequenced material came from PBMCs or T cells enriched from blood (not recorded which). These receptor sequences come from a woman in her forties with acute COVID-19.

The rearrangement links TRBV19 to TRBJ1-1; maybe TRBD1 (6 bases). V shed 1 base and J shed 2 bases, with 11 bases lying between them. The CDR3 extends over 15 amino acids. Looked up from germline, CDR1 is LNHDA and CDR2 is SQIVND (reference sequence). This CDR3 reads CASSIAYRDNTEAFF. The CDR3 nucleotides are TGTGCCAGTAGTATAGCTTACAGGGATAACACTGAAGCTTTCTTT.

In regard to this clone: Other DNA sequences in this specimen translate into the identical CDR3. This chain links TRBV6-5 with TRBJ1-2, with D perhaps matching TRBD1 (5 bases). CDR1 is MNHEY and CDR2 is SVGAGI in the germline V gene. There are 13 residues in the CDR3. Trimming took 0 bases from V and 8 from J, leaving 10 bases between them. For the CDR3, the DNA is TGTGCCAGCAGTTACTCGAGGGGAGGCGGCTACACCTTC. Protein: CASSYSRGGGYTF.

The rearrangement links TRBV10-2 to TRBJ1-2, with 7 bases aligning to TRBD1. CDR1 and CDR2 from the germline V gene are WSHSY and SAAADI. This CDR3 comprises 15 residues. V was pared by 4 bases and J by 2 bases, with 7 bases of the junction left unmatched. In nucleotides, the CDR3 is TGCGCCAGCAGTGGATATCGGGACAGCAACTATGGCTACACCTTC. Translating gives CASSGYRDSNYGYTF.

CDR3 loop: CASSLDAGWTNSPLHF. CDR3 nucleotide sequence: TGTGCCAGCAGCTTGGATGCAGGTTGGACAAATTCACCCCTCCACTTT. The rearrangement joins TRBV5-5 to TRBJ1-6; D is possibly TRBD1 (5 bases). CDR1 is SGHKS and CDR2 is YYEKEE in the germline V gene (reference sequence). The CDR3 is made up of 16 amino acids. V was clipped by 0 bases and J by 7 bases, with 14 bases between them.

V is TRBV7-2 and J is TRBJ2-7; TRBD2 is a possible D gene (5 bases). The CDR3 length is 13 residues. CDR1 and CDR2 (germline): SGHTA, FQGNSA. The V gene lost 1 base and the J gene lost 5 bases, with 9 bases spanning the gap. CDR3 protein: CASSLVIGDEQYF. Written as DNA, the CDR3 is TGTGCCAGCAGCTTAGTAATCGGGGACGAGCAGTACTTC.

The chain links TRBV4-2 to TRBJ1-6, with a possible D match to TRBD1 (5 bases). V shed 0 bases and J shed 4 bases, with 13 bases lying between them. From germline, CDR1 is LGHNA and CDR2 YNFKEQ. CDR3 length: 17 amino acids. CDR3: CASSQDFRGSYNSPLHF. The CDR3 nucleotides read TGTGCCAGCAGCCAAGATTTTCGGGGGAGTTATAATTCACCCCTCCACTTT.